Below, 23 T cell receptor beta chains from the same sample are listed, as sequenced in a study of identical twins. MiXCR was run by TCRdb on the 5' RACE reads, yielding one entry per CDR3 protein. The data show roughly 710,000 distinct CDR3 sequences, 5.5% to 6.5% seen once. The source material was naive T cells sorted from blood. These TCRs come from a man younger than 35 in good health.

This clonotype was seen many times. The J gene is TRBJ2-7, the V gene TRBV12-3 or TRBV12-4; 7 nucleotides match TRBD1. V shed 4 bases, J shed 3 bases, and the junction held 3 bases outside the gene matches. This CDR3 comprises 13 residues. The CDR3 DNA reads TGTGCCAGCAGTTGGGGGACAGTCTACGAGCAGTACTTC. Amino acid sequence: CASSWGTVYEQYF.

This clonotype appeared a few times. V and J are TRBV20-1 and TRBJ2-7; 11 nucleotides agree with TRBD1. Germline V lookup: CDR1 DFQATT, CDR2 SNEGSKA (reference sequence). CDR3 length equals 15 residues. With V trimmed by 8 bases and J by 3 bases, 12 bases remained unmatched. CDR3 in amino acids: CSSSLGQGVGYEQYF. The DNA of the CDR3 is TGCAGTTCCTCCCTGGGACAGGGGGTGGGCTACGAGCAGTACTTC.

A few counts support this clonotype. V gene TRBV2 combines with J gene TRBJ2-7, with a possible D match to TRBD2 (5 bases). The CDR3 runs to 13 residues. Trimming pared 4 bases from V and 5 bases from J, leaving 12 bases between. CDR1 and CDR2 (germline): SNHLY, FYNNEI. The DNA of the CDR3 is TGTGCCAGCAGTGTCGAGTCTAGCAACGAGCAGTACGTC. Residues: CASSVESSNEQYV.

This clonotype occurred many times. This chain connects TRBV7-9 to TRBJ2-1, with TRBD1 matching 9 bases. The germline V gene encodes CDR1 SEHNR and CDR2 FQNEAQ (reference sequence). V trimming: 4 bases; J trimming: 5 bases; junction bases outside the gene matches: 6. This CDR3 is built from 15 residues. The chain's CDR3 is CASSSFRDRDNEQFF. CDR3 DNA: TGTGCCAGCAGCTCCTTCCGGGACAGGGACAATGAGCAGTTCTTC.

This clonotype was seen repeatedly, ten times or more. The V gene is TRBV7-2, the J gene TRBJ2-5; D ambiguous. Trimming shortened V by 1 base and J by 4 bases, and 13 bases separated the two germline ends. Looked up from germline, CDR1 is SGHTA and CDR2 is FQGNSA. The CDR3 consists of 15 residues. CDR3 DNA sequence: TGTGCCAGCAGCTTAGGGACCCACCTAAGAGAGACCCAGTACTTC. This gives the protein CASSLGTHLRETQYF. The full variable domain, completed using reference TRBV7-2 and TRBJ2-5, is GAGVSQSPSNKVTEKGKDVELRCDPISGHTALYWYRQSLGQGLEFLIYFQGNSAPDKSGLPSDRFSAERTGGSVSTLTIQRTQQEDSAVYLCASSLGTHLRETQYFGPGTRLLVL.

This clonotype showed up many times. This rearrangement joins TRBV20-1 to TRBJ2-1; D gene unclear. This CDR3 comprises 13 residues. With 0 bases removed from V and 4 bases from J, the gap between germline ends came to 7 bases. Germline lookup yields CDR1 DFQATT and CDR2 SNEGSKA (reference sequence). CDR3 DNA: TGCAGTGCTAGAGATAACCCGTACAATGAGCAGTTCTTC. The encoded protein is CSARDNPYNEQFF.

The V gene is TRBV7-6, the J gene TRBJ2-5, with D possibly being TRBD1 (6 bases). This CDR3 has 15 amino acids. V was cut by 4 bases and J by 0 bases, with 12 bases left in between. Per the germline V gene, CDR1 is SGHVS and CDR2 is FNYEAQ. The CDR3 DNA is TGTGCCAGCAGCTCACCCGGGACAAACCAAGAGACCCAGTACTTC. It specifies CASSSPGTNQETQYF. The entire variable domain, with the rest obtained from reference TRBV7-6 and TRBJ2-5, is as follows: GAGVSQSPRYKVTKRGQDVALRCDPISGHVSLYWYRQALGQGPEFLTYFNYEAQQDKSGLPNDRFSAERPEGSISTLTIQRTEQRDSAMYRCASSSPGTNQETQYFGPGTRLLVL.

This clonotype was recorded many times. The CDR3 nucleotides read TGTGCCAGCAGCTTGTTGGTCCAGTCCGAAGAGACCCAGTACTTC. It translates to CASSLLVQSEETQYF. The genes are TRBV5-6 and TRBJ2-5; D not resolved. The germline CDR1 and CDR2 sequences are SGHDT and YYEEEE. V lost 1 base and J lost 3, with 13 bases in between. The length of the CDR3 is 15 residues.

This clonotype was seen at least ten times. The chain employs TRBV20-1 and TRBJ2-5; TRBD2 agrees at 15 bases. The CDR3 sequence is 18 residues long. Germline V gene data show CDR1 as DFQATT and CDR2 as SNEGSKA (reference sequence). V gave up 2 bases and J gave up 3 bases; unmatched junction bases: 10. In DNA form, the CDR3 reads TGCAGTGCTAGAAAGTTCGGACTAGCGGGAGGGGTTAAAGAGACCCAGTACTTC. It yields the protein CSARKFGLAGGVKETQYF.

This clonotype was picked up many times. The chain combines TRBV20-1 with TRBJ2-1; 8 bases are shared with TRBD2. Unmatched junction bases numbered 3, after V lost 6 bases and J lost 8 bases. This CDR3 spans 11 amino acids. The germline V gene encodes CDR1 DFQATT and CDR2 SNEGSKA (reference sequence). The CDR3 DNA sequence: TGCAGTGCCAAGCGGGAGTATGAGCAGTTCTTC. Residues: CSAKREYEQFF.

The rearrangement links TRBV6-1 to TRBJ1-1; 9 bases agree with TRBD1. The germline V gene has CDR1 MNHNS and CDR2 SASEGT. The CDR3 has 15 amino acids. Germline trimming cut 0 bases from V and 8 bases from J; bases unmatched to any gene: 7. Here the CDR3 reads CASSEAPTGGREAFF. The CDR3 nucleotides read TGTGCCAGCAGTGAAGCCCCGACAGGGGGGCGAGAAGCTTTCTTT.

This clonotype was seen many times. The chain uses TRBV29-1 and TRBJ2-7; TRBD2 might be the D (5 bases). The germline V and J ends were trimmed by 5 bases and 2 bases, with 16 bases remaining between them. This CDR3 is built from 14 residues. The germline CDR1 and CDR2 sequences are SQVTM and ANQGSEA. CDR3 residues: CSVFRRGHTYEQYF. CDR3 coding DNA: TGCAGCGTTTTCAGACGAGGGCACACCTACGAGCAGTACTTC.

The CDR3 DNA is TGTGCCAGCCTCGGCCAGGGGACCCACTCCGTCGATGAGCAGTTCTTC. Residues: CASLGQGTHSVDEQFF. This chain uses TRBV2 with TRBJ2-1; TRBD1 is a possible D gene (6 bases). Trimming cost V 8 bases and J 8 bases, with 25 bases left between them. The CDR3 runs 16 residues. Germline CDR1 and CDR2: SNHLY and FYNNEI.

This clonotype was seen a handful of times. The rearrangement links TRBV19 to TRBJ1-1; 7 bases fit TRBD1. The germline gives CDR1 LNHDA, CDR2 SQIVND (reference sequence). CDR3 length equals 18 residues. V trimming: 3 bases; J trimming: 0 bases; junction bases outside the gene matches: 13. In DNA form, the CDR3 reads TGTGCCAGTAGTATCCGGCGCACAGGGGTACGGTTGAACACTGAAGCTTTCTTT. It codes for CASSIRRTGVRLNTEAFF.

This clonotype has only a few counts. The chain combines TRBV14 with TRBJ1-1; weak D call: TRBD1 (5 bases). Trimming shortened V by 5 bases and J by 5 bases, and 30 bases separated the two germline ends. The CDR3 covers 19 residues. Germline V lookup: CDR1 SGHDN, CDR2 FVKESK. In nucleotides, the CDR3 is TGTGCCAGCAGCTCACCCAGTGAATTCCGAGGGACTAGGATGACTGAAGCTTTCTTT. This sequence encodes CASSSPSEFRGTRMTEAFF.

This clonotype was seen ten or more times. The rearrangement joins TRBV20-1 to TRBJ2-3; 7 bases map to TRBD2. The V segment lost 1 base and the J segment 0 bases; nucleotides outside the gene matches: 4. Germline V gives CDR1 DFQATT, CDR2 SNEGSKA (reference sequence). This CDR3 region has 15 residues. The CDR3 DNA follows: TGCAGTGCTAGAGCGGGAGGCTACAGCACAGATACGCAGTATTTT. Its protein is CSARAGGYSTDTQYF.

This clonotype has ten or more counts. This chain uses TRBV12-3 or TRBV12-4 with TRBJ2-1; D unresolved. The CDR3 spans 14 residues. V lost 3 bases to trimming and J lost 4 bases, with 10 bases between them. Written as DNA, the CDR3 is TGTGCCAGCAGTTTGGAAAGGGCATACAATGAGCAGTTCTTC. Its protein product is CASSLERAYNEQFF.

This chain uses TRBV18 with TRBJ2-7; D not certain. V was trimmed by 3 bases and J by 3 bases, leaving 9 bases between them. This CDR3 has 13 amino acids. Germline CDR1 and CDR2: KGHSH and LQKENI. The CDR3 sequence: CASSPANVYEQYF. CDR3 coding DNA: TGTGCCAGCTCACCCGCTAACGTCTACGAGCAGTACTTC. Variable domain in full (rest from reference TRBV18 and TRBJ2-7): NAGVMQNPRHLVRRRGQEARLRCSPMKGHSHVYWYRQLPEEGLKFMVYLQKENIIDESGMPKERFSAEFPKEGPSILRIQQVVRGDSAAYFCASSPANVYEQYFGPGTRLTVT.

The CDR3 reads CAISEPGTSVEDTQYF. The CDR3 DNA reads TGTGCCATCAGTGAGCCCGGGACTAGCGTCGAAGATACGCAGTATTTT. The chain recombines TRBV10-3 with TRBJ2-3; TRBD2 matches 10 bases. The V gene end was trimmed by 2 bases and the J gene end by 5 bases; junction bases not matched to a gene: 7. CDR1 is ENHRY and CDR2 is SYGVKD in the germline V gene. There are 16 residues in the CDR3.

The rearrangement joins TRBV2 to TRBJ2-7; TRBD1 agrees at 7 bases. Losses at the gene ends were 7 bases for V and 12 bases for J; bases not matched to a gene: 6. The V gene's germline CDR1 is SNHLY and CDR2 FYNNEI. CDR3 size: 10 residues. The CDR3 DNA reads TGTGCCAGCAACAGGGGTAAGACGTACGTC. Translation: CASNRGKTYV.

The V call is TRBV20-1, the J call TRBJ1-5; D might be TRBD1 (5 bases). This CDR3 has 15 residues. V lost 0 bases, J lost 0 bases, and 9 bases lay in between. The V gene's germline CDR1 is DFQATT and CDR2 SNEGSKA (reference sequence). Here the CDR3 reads CSARDGAFSNQPQHF. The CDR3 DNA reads TGCAGTGCTAGAGATGGGGCGTTTAGCAATCAGCCCCAGCATTTT.

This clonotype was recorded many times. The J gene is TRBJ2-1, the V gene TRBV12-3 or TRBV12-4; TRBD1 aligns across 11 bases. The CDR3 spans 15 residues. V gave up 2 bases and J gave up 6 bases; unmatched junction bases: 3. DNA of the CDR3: TGTGCCAGCAGTTTATTAGGGACAGGGGGCAATGAGCAGTTCTTC. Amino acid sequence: CASSLLGTGGNEQFF.

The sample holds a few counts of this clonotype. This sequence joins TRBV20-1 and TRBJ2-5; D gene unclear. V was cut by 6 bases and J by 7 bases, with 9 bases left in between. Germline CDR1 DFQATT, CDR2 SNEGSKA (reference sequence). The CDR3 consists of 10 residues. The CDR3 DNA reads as TGCAGTGCCCCGGTCGGGACCCAGTACTTC. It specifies CSAPVGTQYF.